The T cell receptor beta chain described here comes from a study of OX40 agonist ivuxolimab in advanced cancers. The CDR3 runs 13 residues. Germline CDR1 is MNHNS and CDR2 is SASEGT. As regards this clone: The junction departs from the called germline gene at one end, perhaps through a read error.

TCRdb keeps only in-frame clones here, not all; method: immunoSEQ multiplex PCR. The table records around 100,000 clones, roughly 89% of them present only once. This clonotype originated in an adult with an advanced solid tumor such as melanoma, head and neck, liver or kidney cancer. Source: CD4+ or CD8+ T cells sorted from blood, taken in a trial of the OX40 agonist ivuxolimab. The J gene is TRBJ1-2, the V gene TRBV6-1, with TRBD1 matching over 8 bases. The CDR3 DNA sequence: TGTGCCAGCAGTCTCCCCCAGGGGGCGACCCGGGACTTC. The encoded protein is CASSLPQGATRDF.